Listed below are T cell receptor beta chains from one sample, sequenced in a study of blood T cells in healthy people across ages. In TCRdb, the 5' RACE reads were re-called with MiXCR into one record per CDR3 protein. The sample records roughly 790,000 distinct CDR3 sequences, 43% being singletons. Sequencing was performed on blood. The source is a woman aged 55-69 years in good health. The conserved cysteine and the conserved F or W are not part of the CDR3 here.

TRBV5-6	-	ASSLLLAGDLSSYNEQY
TRBV5-1	-	ASSRDWINEQY
TRBV10-3	TRBJ2-3	AIRREVGTDTQY
TRBV11-2	TRBJ2-1	ASSLELRNEQF
TRBV5-1	TRBJ2-1	ASSLVLAGVGDEQF
TRBV20-1	TRBJ2-1	SSNLMSSYNEQF
TRBV12-3/TRBV12-4	TRBJ2-5	ASSPTREQETQY
TRBV6-2/TRBV6-3	TRBJ1-4	ASSVGQVAGRLF
TRBV11-2	TRBJ2-3	ASSSQRGGTDTQY
TRBV24-1	TRBJ1-5	ATSNSRGNQPQH
TRBV29-1	TRBJ2-2	SVELLAGNTGELF
TRBV6-1	TRBJ1-1	AGKAGQAHTEAF
TRBV2	TRBJ1-5	ASSRDINQPQH
TRBV25-1	TRBJ2-5	ASSEENGPRAETQY
TRBV19	TRBJ2-2	ASSVVTGELF
TRBV7-3	TRBJ2-3	ASSWSPGSGTDTQY
TRBV7-9	TRBJ2-3	ASSLSTGDTQY
TRBV23-1	TRBJ1-2	ASSRPGQGGT
TRBV5-1	TRBJ2-1	ASRFGTSGNEQF
TRBV19	TRBJ2-3	ASSPWTGPGTQY
TRBV5-1	TRBJ2-1	ASSFPGQWQF
TRBV7-9	TRBJ2-1	ASSPGTSGRLSYNEQF
TRBV29-1	TRBJ2-2	SSLGVGPGELF
TRBV5-1	TRBJ2-3	ASSWGLAGEDTQY